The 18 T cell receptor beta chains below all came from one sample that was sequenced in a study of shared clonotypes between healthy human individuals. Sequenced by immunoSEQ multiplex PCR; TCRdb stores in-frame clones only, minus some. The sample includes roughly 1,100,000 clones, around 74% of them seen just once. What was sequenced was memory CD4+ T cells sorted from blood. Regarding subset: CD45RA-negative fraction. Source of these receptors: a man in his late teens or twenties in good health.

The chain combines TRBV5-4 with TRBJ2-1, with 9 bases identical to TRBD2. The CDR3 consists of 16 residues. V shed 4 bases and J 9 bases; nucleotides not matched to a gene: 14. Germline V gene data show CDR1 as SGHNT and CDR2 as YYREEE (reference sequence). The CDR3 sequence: CASSPFAGGALVEQFF. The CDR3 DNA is TGTGCCAGCAGCCCCTTCGCGGGAGGGGCTTTGGTTGAGCAGTTCTTC.

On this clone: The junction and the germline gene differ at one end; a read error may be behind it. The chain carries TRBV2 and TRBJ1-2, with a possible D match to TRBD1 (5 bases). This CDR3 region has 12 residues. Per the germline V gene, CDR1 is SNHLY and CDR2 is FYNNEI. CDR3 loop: CASREGRGAYTF. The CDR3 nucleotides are TGTGCCAGCAGGGAAGGCAGAGGGGCATACACCTTC.

CDR3 sequence: CASSNNPESETQYF. The CDR3 nucleotides read TGTGCCAGCAGCAATAATCCCGAAAGTGAGACCCAGTACTTC. The rearrangement joins TRBV5-5 to TRBJ2-5; D remains unclear. The CDR3 totals 14 residues. Germline V lookup: CDR1 SGHKS, CDR2 YYEKEE (reference sequence). Trimming shortened V by 4 bases and J by 5 bases, and 15 bases separated the two germline ends.

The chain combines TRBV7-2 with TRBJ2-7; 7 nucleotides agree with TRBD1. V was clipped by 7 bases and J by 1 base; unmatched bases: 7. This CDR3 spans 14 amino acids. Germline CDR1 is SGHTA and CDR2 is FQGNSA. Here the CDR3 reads CASKADRYSYEQYF. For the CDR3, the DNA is TGTGCCAGCAAGGCGGACAGGTATTCCTACGAGCAGTACTTC.

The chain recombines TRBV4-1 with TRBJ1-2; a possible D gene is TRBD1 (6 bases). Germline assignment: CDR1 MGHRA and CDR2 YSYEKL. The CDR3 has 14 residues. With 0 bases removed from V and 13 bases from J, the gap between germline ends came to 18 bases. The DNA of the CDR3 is TGCGCCAGCAGCCAAGATTTGGCAGGGGAGGCCCCCACCTTC. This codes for CASSQDLAGEAPTF.

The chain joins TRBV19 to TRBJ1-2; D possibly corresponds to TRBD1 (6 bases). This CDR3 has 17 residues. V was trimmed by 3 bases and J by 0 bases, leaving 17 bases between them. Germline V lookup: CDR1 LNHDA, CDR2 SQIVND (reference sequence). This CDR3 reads CASSMIDSQGSNYGYTF. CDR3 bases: TGTGCCAGTAGTATGATAGATTCACAGGGTTCTAACTATGGCTACACCTTC. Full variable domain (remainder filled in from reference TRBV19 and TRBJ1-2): DGGITQSPKYLFRKEGQNVTLSCEQNLNHDAMYWYRQDPGQGLRLIYYSQIVNDFQKGDIAEGYSVSREKKESFPLTVTSAQKNPTAFYLCASSMIDSQGSNYGYTFGSGTRLTVV.

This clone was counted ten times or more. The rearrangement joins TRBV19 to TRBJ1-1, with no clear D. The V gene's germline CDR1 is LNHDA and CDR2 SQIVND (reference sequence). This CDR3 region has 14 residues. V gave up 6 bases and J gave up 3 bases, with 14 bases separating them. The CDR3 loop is CASRLHASDTEAFF. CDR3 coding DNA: TGTGCCAGTAGACTACACGCCTCGGACACTGAAGCTTTCTTT.

The DNA for the CDR3 is TGTGCCAGCAGCTCTGATCGACAGGGTGGCTACACCTTC. This translates into CASSSDRQGGYTF. This chain uses TRBV7-2 with TRBJ1-2; 7 bases map to TRBD1. The CDR3 totals 13 residues. Germline V lookup: CDR1 SGHTA, CDR2 FQGNSA. V gave up 4 bases and J gave up 7 bases; unmatched junction bases: 6. Full variable domain (rest looked up from reference TRBV7-2 and TRBJ1-2): GAGVSQSPSNKVTEKGKDVELRCDPISGHTALYWYRQSLGQGLEFLIYFQGNSAPDKSGLPSDRFSAERTGGSVSTLTIQRTQQEDSAVYLCASSSDRQGGYTFGSGTRLTVV.

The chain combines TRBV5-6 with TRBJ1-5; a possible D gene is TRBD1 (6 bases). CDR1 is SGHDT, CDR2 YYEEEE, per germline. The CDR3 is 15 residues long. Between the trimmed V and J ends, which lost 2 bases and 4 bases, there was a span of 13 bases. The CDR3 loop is CASSLRGALNQPQHF. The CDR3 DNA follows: TGTGCCAGCAGCTTAAGGGGGGCTCTGAATCAGCCCCAGCATTTT. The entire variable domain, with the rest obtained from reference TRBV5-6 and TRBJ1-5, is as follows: DAGVTQSPTHLIKTRGQQVTLRCSPKSGHDTVSWYQQALGQGPQFIFQYYEEEERQRGNFPDRFSGHQFPNYSSELNVNALLLGDSALYLCASSLRGALNQPQHFGDGTRLSIL.

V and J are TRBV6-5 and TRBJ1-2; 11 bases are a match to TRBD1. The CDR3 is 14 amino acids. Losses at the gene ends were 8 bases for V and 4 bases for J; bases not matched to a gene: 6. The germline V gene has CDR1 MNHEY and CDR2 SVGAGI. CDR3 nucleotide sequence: TGTGCCAGCGGGGGGACAGGGGGACTCTATGGCTACACCTTC. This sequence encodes CASGGTGGLYGYTF.

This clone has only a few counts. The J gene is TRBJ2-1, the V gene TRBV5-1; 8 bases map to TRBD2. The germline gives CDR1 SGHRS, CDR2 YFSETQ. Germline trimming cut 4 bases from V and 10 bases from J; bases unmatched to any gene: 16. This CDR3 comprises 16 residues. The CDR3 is CASSTTLAALTSEQFF. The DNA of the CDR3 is TGCGCCAGCAGCACCACACTAGCGGCCCTTACAAGCGAGCAGTTCTTC.

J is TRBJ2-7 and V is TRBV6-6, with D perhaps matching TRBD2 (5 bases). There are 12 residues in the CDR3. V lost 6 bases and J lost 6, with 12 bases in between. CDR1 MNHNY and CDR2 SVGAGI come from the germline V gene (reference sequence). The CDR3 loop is CASSLAEGEQYF. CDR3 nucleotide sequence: TGTGCCAGCAGCTTAGCCGAGGGCGAGCAGTACTTC.

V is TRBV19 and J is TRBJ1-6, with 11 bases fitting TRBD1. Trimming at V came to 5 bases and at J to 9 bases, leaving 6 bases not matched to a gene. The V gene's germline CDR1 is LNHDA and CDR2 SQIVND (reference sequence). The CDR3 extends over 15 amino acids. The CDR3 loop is CASSPGQGASSPLHF. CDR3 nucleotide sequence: TGTGCCAGTAGTCCAGGACAGGGGGCAAGTTCACCCCTCCACTTT.

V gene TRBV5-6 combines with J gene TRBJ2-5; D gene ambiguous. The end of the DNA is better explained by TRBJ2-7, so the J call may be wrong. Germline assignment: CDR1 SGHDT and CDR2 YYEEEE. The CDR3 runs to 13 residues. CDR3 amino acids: CASSLAQGYEQYF. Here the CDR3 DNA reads TGTGCCAGCAGCTTGGCACAAGGCTACGAGCAGTACTTC.

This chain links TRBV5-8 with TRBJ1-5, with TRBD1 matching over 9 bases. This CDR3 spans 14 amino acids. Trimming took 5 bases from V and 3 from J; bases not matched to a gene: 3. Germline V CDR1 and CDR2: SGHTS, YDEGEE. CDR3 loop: CASSGQGFNQPQHF. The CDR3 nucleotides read TGTGCCAGCAGTGGACAGGGGTTCAATCAGCCCCAGCATTTT.

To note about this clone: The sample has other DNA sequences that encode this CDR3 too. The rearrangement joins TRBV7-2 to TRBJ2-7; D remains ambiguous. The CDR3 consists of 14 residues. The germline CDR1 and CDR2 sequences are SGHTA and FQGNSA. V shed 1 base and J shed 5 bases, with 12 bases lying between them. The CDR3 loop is CASSLDWDRDEQYF. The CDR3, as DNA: TGTGCCAGCAGCTTAGACTGGGATCGGGACGAGCAGTACTTC.

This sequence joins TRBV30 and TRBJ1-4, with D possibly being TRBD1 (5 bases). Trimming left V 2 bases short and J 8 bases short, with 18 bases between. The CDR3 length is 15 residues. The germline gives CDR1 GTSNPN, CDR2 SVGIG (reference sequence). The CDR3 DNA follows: TGTGCCTGGAGTATAGGCGGGGGGTTTGGGGAAAAACTGTTTTTT. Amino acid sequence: CAWSIGGGFGEKLFF.

CDR3 region: CAWNIAAGAVGREQYF. Written as DNA, the CDR3 is TGTGCCTGGAATATTGCGGCAGGAGCGGTGGGGAGGGAGCAGTACTTC. V gene TRBV30 combines with J gene TRBJ2-5; TRBD2 matches at 7 bases. The trim removed 4 bases at V and 11 bases at J, leaving 22 bases unmatched. The CDR3 is made up of 16 amino acids. Germline V lookup: CDR1 GTSNPN, CDR2 SVGIG (reference sequence).